One T cell receptor beta chain is described in this entry. Here immunoSEQ multiplex PCR was the method, and the copy in TCRdb shows in-frame clones only, minus some. Among some 48,000 clones, 90% to 95% were seen once, and the ten largest hold around 10%. V lost 4 bases, J lost 2 bases, and 11 bases lay in between. CDR3 length: 13 amino acids. Per germline, CDR1 GTSNPN and CDR2 SVGIG (reference sequence). The specimen sequenced was PBMCs. The source is a man in his forties or fifties with rheumatoid arthritis. This chain joins TRBV30 and TRBJ1-2, with D perhaps TRBD1 (5 bases). CDR3 DNA sequence: TGTGCCTGGACCCGGGGGGTAAACTATGGCTACACCTTC. It encodes CAWTRGVNYGYTF.